This T cell receptor (beta chain) was found in a study of blood T cell repertoires in COVID-19. Germline V lookup: CDR1 SGHTA, CDR2 FQGNSA. CDR3 length: 16 amino acids. V was clipped by 4 bases and J by 3 bases; unmatched bases: 7. Sequencing was performed with immunoSEQ multiplex PCR; in TCRdb, only in-frame clones are kept and a portion is missing. The sample records just over 150,000 clones, approximately 90% being singletons. V usage is TRBV7-2 and J usage is TRBJ2-2; 8 positions agree with TRBD2. The source material was peripheral blood. This receptor was taken from a man aged 25 to 40 with COVID-19, enrolled during active disease. The chain's CDR3 is CASSSYGGAYTGELFF. For the CDR3, the DNA is TGTGCCAGCAGCTCTTACGGGGGGGCCTACACCGGGGAGCTGTTTTTT.